This T cell receptor beta chain was sequenced in a study of high-grade serous ovarian cancer treatment subgroups. The V end lost 7 bases, the J end lost 6 bases, and 15 bases lay between the germline ends. The CDR3 sequence is 13 residues long. Germline CDR1 is SEHNR and CDR2 is FQNEAQ (reference sequence). This clone was detected only a few times. Tumor tissue was taken before any definitive surgery or chemotherapy was given. The protocol was immunoSEQ multiplex PCR, while the TCRdb copy is restricted to in-frame clones and leaves out a portion. There are approximately 8,900 clones in the sample; 70% to 90% occur only once, and approximately 1.5% lies in the top ten.

Specimen: tumor tissue. The chain couples TRBV7-9 to TRBJ1-1; weak D call: TRBD1 (6 bases). The TCR sequence derives from a human donor with high-grade serous ovarian cancer. The CDR3 DNA is TGTGCCAGCACAAATCAGGGGTTACCTGAAGCTTTCTTT. Its protein is CASTNQGLPEAFF.